Each of the 27 T cell receptor beta chains below was sequenced from the same sample in a study of T cell repertoires in cytomegalovirus infection. A single record per CDR3 protein comes from TCRdb applying MiXCR to the reads. The sample includes a few hundred thousand distinct CDR3 sequences, roughly 10% of them seen just once. The specimen sequenced was PBMCs. The receptors were sampled from a human donor in good health (CMV status not recorded). Some clones in this sample may be carry-over from other donors' samples.

This sequence joins TRBV19 and TRBJ1-5, with a weak D call TRBD1 (6 bases). The CDR3 totals 15 residues. Germline V gene sequence: CDR1 LNHDA, CDR2 SQIVND (reference sequence). V lost 5 bases to trimming and J lost 3 bases, with 14 bases between them. The CDR3 reads CASSLPGGLNQPQHF. CDR3 in DNA: TGTGCCAGTAGTCTCCCTGGGGGCCTCAATCAGCCCCAGCATTTT.

This clonotype was detected many times. The chain uses TRBV20-1 and TRBJ2-3; 8 positions agree with TRBD2. Trimming removed 6 bases from V and 1 base from J; junction bases left unmatched: 12. This CDR3 spans 16 amino acids. Germline values: CDR1 DFQATT, CDR2 SNEGSKA (reference sequence). CDR3 coding DNA: TGCAGTGCCCCAGCGGGAGAAAGCTCCGGCACAGATACGCAGTATTTT. The encoded protein is CSAPAGESSGTDTQYF.

V and J are TRBV11-2 and TRBJ2-3, with TRBD2 identical over 10 bases. This CDR3 is 16 amino acids long. The germline V gene encodes CDR1 SGHAT and CDR2 FQNNGV. V was clipped by 0 bases and J by 0 bases; unmatched bases: 0. The CDR3 region has the DNA TGTGCCAGCAGCTTAGAGACTAGCGGGAGCACAGATACGCAGTATTTT. Protein sequence: CASSLETSGSTDTQYF. Variable domain in full (rest from reference TRBV11-2 and TRBJ2-3): EAGVAQSPRYKIIEKRQSVAFWCNPISGHATLYWYQQILGQGPKLLIQFQNNGVVDDSQLPKDRFSAERLKGVDSTLKIQPAKLEDSAVYLCASSLETSGSTDTQYFGPGTRLTVL.

This clonotype was counted many times. The rearrangement links TRBV6-2 or TRBV6-3 to TRBJ1-1; no definite D call. The ends were cut back, 7 bases at V and 0 bases at J, with 12 bases in the middle. The CDR3 is 14 residues long. Germline V lookup: CDR1 MNHEY, CDR2 SVGEGT. As DNA, the CDR3 is TGTGCCAGCACCCCCCTGAATATGAACACTGAAGCTTTCTTT. Translation: CASTPLNMNTEAFF.

This clonotype has ten or more counts. The chain couples TRBV7-2 to TRBJ1-3; D perhaps matches TRBD1 (5 bases). V lost 3 bases, J lost 0 bases, and 12 bases lay in between. The CDR3 has 16 amino acids. The germline gives CDR1 SGHTA, CDR2 FQGNSA. CDR3 in amino acids: CASSFYGAGSGNTIYF. The CDR3 DNA follows: TGTGCCAGCAGCTTTTACGGGGCGGGCTCTGGAAACACCATATATTTT.

The V gene is TRBV10-3, the J gene TRBJ2-3, with TRBD1 matching 7 bases. Germline V CDR1 and CDR2: ENHRY, SYGVKD. The V gene end was trimmed by 4 bases and the J gene end by 5 bases; junction bases not matched to a gene: 6. This CDR3 is 14 amino acids long. The CDR3 loop is CAISAEGAGDTQYF. CDR3 DNA: TGTGCCATCAGTGCCGAGGGGGCAGGAGATACGCAGTATTTT.

This clonotype has ten or more counts. V usage is TRBV12-3 or TRBV12-4 and J usage is TRBJ1-1; D gene ambiguous. V shed 6 bases and J shed 8 bases, with 28 bases lying between them. This CDR3 comprises 17 residues. The CDR3 nucleotides are TGTGCCAGCAGCCCCGGACGGTCGAGAGGGCAGGCGACCGAAGCTTTCTTT. This sequence encodes CASSPGRSRGQATEAFF.

For this clonotype: One junction end disagrees with the germline gene, perhaps due to a read error. The J gene is TRBJ2-2, the V gene TRBV19; D unclear. Per germline, CDR1 LNHDA and CDR2 SQIVND (reference sequence). The CDR3 has 13 amino acids. The CDR3, as DNA: TGTGCCAGTACTGGTTCGAACGCCGGGGAGCTGTTTTTT. Its protein product is CASTGSNAGELFF.

This clonotype has a count of ten or more. V usage is TRBV7-9 and J usage is TRBJ1-1; D remains unclear. Trimming cost V 0 bases and J 4 bases, with 9 bases left between them. This CDR3 is built from 14 residues. Germline CDR1 SEHNR, CDR2 FQNEAQ (reference sequence). The CDR3 DNA follows: TGTGCCAGCAGCTTAGCGGGGTGGAGCACTGAAGCTTTCTTT. It is translated as CASSLAGWSTEAFF.

This clonotype was seen only a few times. The V and J genes are TRBV6-1 and TRBJ2-7; TRBD1 matches at 11 bases. Germline V CDR1 and CDR2: MNHNS, SASEGT. The CDR3 consists of 15 residues. V lost 6 bases, J lost 4 bases, and 8 bases stayed unmatched. Here the CDR3 reads CASRGSDRGRYEQYF. The CDR3 region has the DNA TGTGCCAGCAGGGGGTCGGACAGGGGGCGATACGAGCAGTACTTC.

This clonotype has at least ten counts. The chain links TRBV7-2 to TRBJ1-1; TRBD1 matches 10 bases. CDR3 size: 17 residues. The V gene end was trimmed by 1 base and the J gene end by 7 bases; junction bases not matched to a gene: 12. Looked up from germline, CDR1 is SGHTA and CDR2 is FQGNSA. The CDR3 sequence is CASSLGRTGGRYGEAFF. The DNA for the CDR3 is TGTGCCAGCAGCTTAGGTCGGACAGGGGGAAGATATGGTGAAGCTTTCTTT.

This clonotype has only a few counts. The rearrangement joins TRBV6-5 to TRBJ2-1; 12 nucleotides line up with TRBD2. CDR3 length: 15 residues. Germline V CDR1 and CDR2: MNHEY, SVGAGI. The junction had 6 bases not matched to a gene; V was cut back by 6 bases and J by 6 bases. The chain's CDR3 is CASRRGLAGRNEQFF. Written as DNA, the CDR3 is TGTGCCAGCAGGCGCGGACTAGCGGGGCGCAATGAGCAGTTCTTC.

There are a few counts of this clonotype. V and J are TRBV4-1 and TRBJ1-2; TRBD1 matches at 9 bases. The CDR3 extends over 15 amino acids. The ends lost 1 base at V and 6 bases at J; junction bases unmatched: 6. Germline CDR1 reads MGHRA; CDR2 reads YSYEKL. The CDR3 nucleotides read TGCGCCAGCAGCCAAGCTGACCGGGACAGGGATGGCTACACCTTC. As protein: CASSQADRDRDGYTF.

There are many counts of this clonotype. V and J are TRBV7-2 and TRBJ2-5; 8 nucleotides match TRBD2. The CDR3 is made up of 16 amino acids. With 6 bases clipped from V and 5 bases from J, the junction kept 14 bases outside the gene matches. From germline, CDR1 is SGHTA and CDR2 FQGNSA. Here the CDR3 reads CASRRPGLAELETQYF. CDR3 nucleotide sequence: TGTGCCAGCAGAAGGCCCGGACTAGCTGAATTGGAGACCCAGTACTTC.

Ten or more counts support this clonotype. This chain joins TRBV7-2 and TRBJ1-3; 7 bases match TRBD1. V was clipped by 5 bases and J by 0 bases; unmatched bases: 10. The CDR3 spans 17 residues. Germline CDR1 is SGHTA and CDR2 is FQGNSA. Here the CDR3 reads CASSLRQGTSSGNTIYF. In DNA, the CDR3 is TGTGCCAGCAGCCTGCGACAGGGTACCAGCTCTGGAAACACCATATATTTT.

This clonotype was picked up many times. The gene calls are TRBV19 and TRBJ1-5, with 9 positions matching TRBD1. The germline V gene encodes CDR1 LNHDA and CDR2 SQIVND (reference sequence). This CDR3 has 18 amino acids. V was clipped by 5 bases and J by 3 bases; unmatched bases: 14. DNA for the CDR3: TGTGCCAGTAGTTCAAAAGGGGACAGGGCTCTGGACAATCAGCCCCAGCATTTT. This codes for CASSSKGDRALDNQPQHF.

CDR3 residues: CSAILGLAGDGGTDTQYF. CDR3 coding DNA: TGCAGTGCCATCTTAGGACTAGCGGGAGACGGAGGCACAGATACGCAGTATTTT. The chain joins TRBV20-1 to TRBJ2-3; 13 nucleotides line up with TRBD2. Germline CDR1 is DFQATT and CDR2 is SNEGSKA (reference sequence). Unmatched junction bases numbered 13, after V lost 6 bases and J lost 1 base. CDR3 length: 18 residues.

This clonotype was picked up many times. The genes are TRBV10-3 and TRBJ2-1; 7 nucleotides agree with TRBD1. The CDR3 consists of 13 residues. The V segment lost 4 bases and the J segment 8 bases; nucleotides outside the gene matches: 5. CDR1 and CDR2 from the germline V gene are ENHRY and SYGVKD. This CDR3 reads CAISADRVDEQFF. In nucleotides, the CDR3 is TGTGCCATCAGTGCCGACAGGGTGGATGAGCAGTTCTTC.

The rearrangement links TRBV6-2 or TRBV6-3 to TRBJ2-7; 7 nucleotides line up with TRBD1. The length of the CDR3 is 15 residues. V lost 4 bases to trimming and J lost 4 bases; unmatched junction nucleotides: 10. Germline CDR1 and CDR2: MNHEY and SVGEGT. The CDR3 DNA reads TGTGCCAGCAGTTCTACAGGGGTCGCATATTACGAGCAGTACTTC. Translating it yields CASSSTGVAYYEQYF.

The sample holds many counts of this clonotype. CDR3 sequence reads: CASTLDRGNTEAFF. In DNA form, the CDR3 reads TGTGCCAGCACACTGGACAGGGGTAACACTGAAGCTTTCTTT. This sequence joins TRBV12-3 or TRBV12-4 and TRBJ1-1; 9 positions match TRBD1. This CDR3 has 14 amino acids. Trimming removed 7 bases from V and 2 bases from J; junction bases left unmatched: 5.

In its sample, this clonotype was seen many times. V and J are TRBV6-6 and TRBJ1-3; 7 positions match TRBD1. Germline CDR1 is MNHNY and CDR2 is SVGAGI (reference sequence). Trimming cost V 5 bases and J 0 bases; bases outside gene matches: 4. The CDR3 consists of 15 residues. The CDR3 DNA sequence: TGTGCCAGCAGTAGACAGGGATCCTCTGGAAACACCATATATTTT. It is translated as CASSRQGSSGNTIYF.

This clonotype was found a few times. The J gene is TRBJ1-1, the V gene TRBV9; D is undetermined. CDR3 length equals 17 residues. The germline V and J ends were trimmed by 0 bases and 3 bases, with 18 bases remaining between them. From germline, CDR1 is SGDLS and CDR2 YYNGEE. CDR3 in DNA: TGTGCCAGCAGCGTAGGCTACTTGGGTGGTTTTGACACTGAAGCTTTCTTT. Protein product: CASSVGYLGGFDTEAFF.

This clonotype was seen many times. The CDR3 region is CASSPAAPSNQPQHF. The DNA for the CDR3 is TGTGCCAGCAGCCCCGCGGCGCCTAGCAATCAGCCCCAGCATTTT. The chain uses TRBV5-5 and TRBJ1-5; D gene unclear. Between the trimmed V and J ends, which lost 4 bases and 0 bases, there was a span of 11 bases. This CDR3 has 15 amino acids. The germline V gene has CDR1 SGHKS and CDR2 YYEKEE (reference sequence).

This clonotype was found many times. The gene calls are TRBV7-2 and TRBJ1-4; no clear D gene. V was cut by 1 base and J by 7 bases, with 10 bases left in between. This CDR3 is 14 amino acids long. Germline CDR1 SGHTA, CDR2 FQGNSA. The CDR3 is CASSLGQVGEKLFF. CDR3 in DNA: TGTGCCAGCAGCTTAGGGCAAGTTGGTGAAAAACTGTTTTTT.

This clonotype was seen a handful of times. The rearrangement joins TRBV5-5 to TRBJ1-1; possibly TRBD1 for D (6 bases). V gave up 0 bases and J gave up 4 bases, with 19 bases separating them. Germline CDR1 is SGHKS and CDR2 is YYEKEE (reference sequence). This CDR3 contains 17 residues. In nucleotides, the CDR3 is TGTGCCAGCAGCTTGGTTGGCTCCGCGGGGGGCGGCACTGAAGCTTTCTTT. Protein: CASSLVGSAGGGTEAFF.

On this clonotype: The junction and the germline gene differ at one end; a read error may be behind it. The chain couples TRBV28 to TRBJ2-5; the D is unclear. Germline V gene sequence: CDR1 MDHEN, CDR2 SYDVKM. The CDR3 is 13 amino acids. The chain's CDR3 is CASSSGTQESQYF. For the CDR3, the DNA is TGTGCCAGCAGTTCTGGCACGCAAGAGAGCCAGTACTTC.

This clonotype was picked up many times. The chain employs TRBV7-9 and TRBJ2-2, with D possibly matching TRBD2 (6 bases). Germline lookup yields CDR1 SEHNR and CDR2 FQNEAQ (reference sequence). The CDR3 consists of 15 residues. Deletions cut 5 bases from V and 8 bases from J, with 18 bases between. The CDR3 DNA is TGTGCCAGCAGCGCCCATGGCGGGGAGACAGGGGAGCTGTTTTTT. Its protein product is CASSAHGGETGELFF. Variable domain in full (rest from reference TRBV7-9 and TRBJ2-2): DTGVSQNPRHKITKRGQNVTFRCDPISEHNRLYWYRQTLGQGPEFLTYFQNEAQLEKSRLLSDRFSAERPKGSFSTLEIQRTEQGDSAMYLCASSAHGGETGELFFGEGSRLTVL.